Listed below are T cell receptor beta chains from one sample, sequenced in a study of vaccination and CD4 T cells after COVID-19. TCRdb recomputed calls from the PCR reads with MiXCR, one row per CDR3 protein. The table shows some 15,000 distinct CDR3 sequences, with about three fifths occurring only once. For these receptors, no antigen is known. Sequencing used CD4+ T cells from blood, cultured in vitro. The source is a human donor who had recovered from COVID-19. Each CDR3 is given without its conserved first and last residue. The order of the fields is J gene, V gene, CDR3 length, CDR3 protein.

TRBJ1-2 TRBV7-2 14 ASSSPTLGSNYGYT
TRBJ2-7 TRBV6-2/TRBV6-3 12 ASSSPGSNYEQY
TRBJ2-5 TRBV20-1 11 SARTGAGETQY
TRBJ2-7 TRBV20-1 13 SARSGDKRRYEQY
TRBJ1-1 TRBV7-9 13 ASSYIWTVNTEAF
TRBJ2-3 TRBV6-1 12 ASKAGVSTDTQY
TRBJ2-2 TRBV10-3 12 AISGDRETGELF
TRBJ2-5 TRBV7-2 12 ASSLTGGQETQY
TRBJ1-1 TRBV29-1 11 SVGKQANTEAF
TRBJ2-7 TRBV2 10 ASSKSSYEQY
TRBJ1-2 TRBV6-5 12 ASSYSGPNYGYT
TRBJ1-1 TRBV6-1 13 TSSNRGRGDTEAF
TRBJ2-1 TRBV25-1 12 ASSPGGIYNEQF
TRBJ2-3 TRBV6-1 13 ASSTTSGHRETQY
TRBJ2-2 TRBV6-1 11 ASNRADTGELF
TRBJ1-2 TRBV20-1 11 SASTGALGGYT
TRBJ1-2 TRBV20-1 12 SARGDRASYGYT
TRBJ1-5 TRBV27 12 ASRGSGSNQPQH
TRBJ1-5 TRBV6-1 13 ATVPGTGLNQPQH
TRBJ1-3 TRBV7-2 14 ASSASRGRGGNTIY
TRBJ1-2 TRBV20-1 12 SARDRQGAFGYT
TRBJ1-2 TRBV7-9 16 ASSSLRKDREANYGYT
TRBJ1-5 TRBV6-1 13 ASRRDKDSNQPQH
TRBJ1-1 TRBV7-9 11 ASSTKGQGEAF
TRBJ2-5 TRBV6-5 13 ASSYSSGESQTQY
TRBJ1-2 TRBV24-1 11 ATSERTGDGYT
TRBJ1-2 TRBV29-1 11 SVEKGDGGGYT
TRBJ1-3 TRBV2 10 ASTGAGNTIY
TRBJ1-2 TRBV29-1 10 SVELANYGYT
TRBJ2-3 TRBV20-1 12 SALDRGRIDTQY
TRBJ2-1 TRBV6-1 12 ASSEERSYNEQF
TRBJ2-2 TRBV5-4 14 ASSLGTGGHTGELF
TRBJ2-3 TRBV24-1 15 ATSDTKPGLGADTQY
TRBJ2-3 TRBV20-1 13 SAPTLAGGTIWQY
TRBJ1-1 TRBV5-6 14 ASSLEGRSSRTEAF
TRBJ2-7 TRBV15 11 ATSRTGTYEQY
TRBJ2-1 TRBV9 14 ASSVALGEAYNEQF
TRBJ2-7 TRBV19 14 ASSSPRDRGSYEQY